A single sample is the source of the 20 T cell receptor beta chains below, sequenced in a study of T cells in Graves' hyperthyroidism and ophthalmopathy. TCR beta CDR3 regions were amplified from RNA transcripts. HTBI primers drove first-round RT-PCR of the TCR CDR3. TCRdb independently ran MiXCR on the multiplex PCR reads; one entry per CDR3 protein. The table records 450,000 to 650,000 distinct CDR3 sequences, roughly 20% of them present only once. The sequenced sample consisted of blood. The origin of the receptors is a man aged 18 to 29 with Graves' hyperthyroidism.

The genes are TRBV2 and TRBJ2-7; 7 nucleotides match TRBD1. The V and J ends lost 7 bases and 3 bases, in that order; junction bases with no gene match: 6. The CDR3 loop spans 13 amino acids. Germline V gene sequence: CDR1 SNHLY, CDR2 FYNNEI. CDR3 bases: TGTGCCAGCAAGACCACAGGGGTCTACGAGCAGTACTTC. It is translated as CASKTTGVYEQYF.

This chain joins TRBV5-6 and TRBJ1-1, with 9 bases lining up with TRBD1. CDR3 length: 12 amino acids. With V trimmed by 4 bases and J by 10 bases, 5 bases remained unmatched. Looked up from germline, CDR1 is SGHDT and CDR2 is YYEEEE. CDR3 in amino acids: CASSGDRVGAFF. The CDR3 bases are TGTGCCAGCAGCGGGGACAGGGTTGGAGCTTTCTTT.

This clonotype was picked up many times. V is TRBV12-3 or TRBV12-4 and J is TRBJ2-3; either TRBD1 or TRBD2 may supply D (5 bases each). CDR3 size: 13 residues. The germline V and J ends were trimmed by 5 bases and 6 bases, with 12 bases remaining between them. CDR3 protein: CASSNGGSDTQYF. The DNA of the CDR3 is TGTGCCAGCAGTAATGGGGGTTCGGATACGCAGTATTTT.

The J gene is TRBJ1-1, the V gene TRBV28; 9 positions match TRBD1. CDR3 length: 14 amino acids. CDR1 is MDHEN, CDR2 SYDVKM, per germline. The V segment lost 8 bases and the J segment 4 bases; nucleotides outside the gene matches: 8. The CDR3 region is CASGGTGLSTEAFF. CDR3 coding DNA: TGTGCCAGCGGTGGGACAGGGTTATCCACTGAAGCTTTCTTT. The full variable domain, its missing parts supplied by reference TRBV28 and TRBJ1-1, is DVKVTQSSRYLVKRTGEKVFLECVQDMDHENMFWYRQDPGLGLRLIYFSYDVKMKEKGDIPEGYSVSREKKERFSLILESASTNQTSMYLCASGGTGLSTEAFFGQGTRLTVV.

This clonotype showed up just a few times. The chain is built from TRBV2 and TRBJ1-5, with 8 bases identical to TRBD1. CDR3 length: 12 residues. Looked up from germline, CDR1 is SNHLY and CDR2 is FYNNEI. The trim removed 8 bases at V and 8 bases at J, leaving 5 bases unmatched. The CDR3 nucleotides read TGTGCCAGCTCTACAGGGGGGGAGCCCCAGCATTTT. Translation gives CASSTGGEPQHF.

In its sample, this clonotype was seen a few times. The V gene is TRBV19, the J gene TRBJ2-6; D is unclear. V was cut by 8 bases and J by 0 bases, with 5 bases left in between. Looked up from germline, CDR1 is LNHDA and CDR2 is SQIVND (reference sequence). This CDR3 is built from 13 residues. The DNA for the CDR3 is TGTGCCAGTTGTACCTCTGGGGCCAACGTCCTGACTTTC. Translating it yields CASCTSGANVLTF.

The chain links TRBV2 to TRBJ1-5; no reliable D call. The CDR3 sequence is 13 residues long. Germline V gene data show CDR1 as SNHLY and CDR2 as FYNNEI. V was shortened by 0 bases and J by 8 bases, with 8 bases between the two germline ends. Written as DNA, the CDR3 is TGTGCCAGCAGTGAAGCATGGGAGAAGCCCCAGCATTTT. It yields the protein CASSEAWEKPQHF.

This chain joins TRBV3-1 and TRBJ1-5, with a tentative D call TRBD1 (5 bases). The CDR3 runs to 13 residues. Germline-derived CDR1 and CDR2 are LGHDT and YNNKEL (reference sequence). The V gene lost 8 bases and the J gene lost 2 bases, with 10 bases spanning the gap. In nucleotides, the CDR3 is TGTGCCAGCTCAGGGTACGGCAATCAGCCCCAGCATTTT. It encodes CASSGYGNQPQHF.

The chain links TRBV4-1 to TRBJ2-7, with 9 positions matching TRBD2. Germline V gene sequence: CDR1 MGHRA, CDR2 YSYEKL. The CDR3 is 14 residues long. V lost 5 bases, J lost 5 bases, and 7 bases stayed unmatched. CDR3 coding DNA: TGCGCCAGCAGCGCAGGGACTAGCATCGACGAGCAGTACTTC. This codes for CASSAGTSIDEQYF.

This clonotype was seen only once. The chain combines TRBV12-3 or TRBV12-4 with TRBJ1-2; TRBD1 might be the D (5 bases). There are 15 residues in the CDR3. The germline V and J ends were trimmed by 4 bases and 0 bases, with 12 bases remaining between them. CDR3 DNA sequence: TGTGCCAGCAGTTCTAAGGGGAGCCCTAACTATGGCTACACCTTC. This encodes CASSSKGSPNYGYTF.

In regard to this clonotype: Without the conserved terminal phenylalanine or tryptophan, this CDR3 likely stems from a read error. The DNA is left out, because the CDR3 cannot be placed on it with certainty; the CDR3 is given as TCRdb lists it. The CDR3 spells CASSFKGWVQPQHV. This chain joins TRBV12-3 or TRBV12-4 and TRBJ1-5. The CDR3 adds up to 14 amino acids, both ends counted.

This clonotype came up many times. This chain connects TRBV19 to TRBJ1-1; D gene ambiguous. CDR3 length: 15 amino acids. V was trimmed by 0 bases and J by 3 bases, leaving 11 bases between them. The germline gives CDR1 LNHDA, CDR2 SQIVND (reference sequence). This CDR3 is CASSIDYGRDTEAFF. CDR3 DNA sequence: TGTGCCAGTAGTATAGATTACGGCCGAGACACTGAAGCTTTCTTT.

This clonotype has more than one count but fewer than ten. Its ends do not fully match the called genes, so a read error is possible. The chain employs TRBV14 and TRBJ1-1; tentative D call: TRBD1 (5 bases). The germline gives CDR1 SGHDN, CDR2 FVKESK. This CDR3 has 14 amino acids. The CDR3 protein is CASSQVDRDTEALF. The CDR3 nucleotides are TGTGCCAGCAGCCAAGTTGACAGAGACACTGAAGCTTTATTT. The whole variable domain, filled in from reference TRBV14 and TRBJ1-1, reads EAGVTQFPSHSVIEKGQTVTLRCDPISGHDNLYWYRRVMGKEIKFLLHFVKESKQDESGMPNNRFLAERTGGTYSTLKVQPAELEDSGVYFCASSQVDRDTEALFGQGTRLTVV.

This chain joins TRBV7-8 and TRBJ1-1; possible D gene TRBD1, 6 bases. The CDR3 is made up of 14 amino acids. Germline V CDR1 and CDR2: SGHVS, FQNEAQ. With 4 bases removed from V and 2 bases from J, the gap between germline ends came to 11 bases. The CDR3 DNA follows: TGTGCCAGCAGCTACGGGACATTTAACACTGAAGCTTTCTTT. Translated: CASSYGTFNTEAFF.

This clonotype was observed at least ten times. The chain employs TRBV28 and TRBJ1-2; 7 bases fit TRBD1. Germline CDR1 reads MDHEN; CDR2 reads SYDVKM. This CDR3 comprises 13 residues. The V gene end was trimmed by 5 bases and the J gene end by 7 bases; junction bases not matched to a gene: 7. This chain's CDR3 is CASSTTGVRGYTF. The CDR3 nucleotides read TGTGCCAGCAGTACCACAGGGGTACGTGGCTACACCTTC.

This clonotype was found many times. The chain has TRBV20-1 and TRBJ1-5, with a weak D call TRBD1 (5 bases). CDR1 DFQATT and CDR2 SNEGSKA come from the germline V gene (reference sequence). V was cut by 5 bases and J by 4 bases, with 15 bases left in between. The CDR3 runs 14 residues. The CDR3 here is CSAQRSAGNQPQHF. As DNA, the CDR3 is TGCAGTGCTCAGAGGTCGGCAGGGAATCAGCCCCAGCATTTT.

This clonotype has at least ten counts. V and J are TRBV5-1 and TRBJ2-7; 7 bases align to TRBD1. Unmatched junction bases numbered 6, after V lost 3 bases and J lost 3 bases. The CDR3 runs to 14 residues. In germline, CDR1 is SGHRS, CDR2 YFSETQ. The CDR3 DNA is TGCGCCAGCAGCTCGGGTTCAGGGGGCTACGAGCAGTACTTC. It is translated as CASSSGSGGYEQYF.

The V gene is TRBV9, the J gene TRBJ2-2; 12 bases fit TRBD2. V trimming: 4 bases; J trimming: 7 bases; junction bases outside the gene matches: 5. The length of the CDR3 is 15 residues. Germline V gene data show CDR1 as SGDLS and CDR2 as YYNGEE. The CDR3 bases are TGTGCCAGCAGCCCACGGACTAGCGGGGTCGGGGAGCTGTTTTTT. Residues: CASSPRTSGVGELFF.

This clonotype was detected many times. The V call is TRBV5-1, the J call TRBJ2-7; possibly TRBD2 for D (6 bases). Trimming took 0 bases from V and 9 from J, leaving 13 bases between them. CDR3 length: 13 residues. The germline gives CDR1 SGHRS, CDR2 YFSETQ. CDR3 protein: CASSLAVGGGQYF. CDR3 in DNA: TGCGCCAGCAGCTTGGCCGTGGGAGGCGGGCAGTACTTC.

V and J are TRBV28 and TRBJ2-2; perhaps D is TRBD1 or TRBD2 (6 bases each). The germline V gene encodes CDR1 MDHEN and CDR2 SYDVKM. The V end was cut by 7 bases, the J end by 5 bases, with 14 bases between. The CDR3 sequence is 14 residues long. CDR3 region: CASMRGALTGELFF. The DNA of the CDR3 is TGTGCCAGCATGAGGGGGGCTTTGACCGGGGAGCTGTTTTTT.